The next 16 T cell receptor beta chains were all read from a single sample in a study of blood T cell repertoires in COVID-19. The method was immunoSEQ multiplex PCR; TCRdb's version includes in-frame clones alone and lacks a portion of them. The sample shows 200,000 to 300,000 clones, 65% to 85% of them seen only once. Source material: peripheral blood. The source of these receptors is a woman older than 75 with acute or convalescent COVID-19.

In DNA form, the CDR3 reads TGTGCCAGTAGCTTAAAGACAGGGAATCAGCCCCAGCATTTT. This encodes CASSLKTGNQPQHF. The rearrangement joins TRBV19 to TRBJ1-5; TRBD1 aligns across 7 bases. Germline V gene lookup returns CDR1 LNHDA and CDR2 SQIVND (reference sequence). Unmatched junction bases numbered 6, after V lost 6 bases and J lost 4 bases. The CDR3 has 14 residues.

There are a few counts of this clone. The rearrangement uses TRBV6-5 and TRBJ2-2; 8 nucleotides align to TRBD2. Germline CDR1 MNHEY, CDR2 SVGAGI. The J segment lost 6 bases and the V segment lost 4 bases, leaving 10 bases of the junction unmatched. CDR3 size: 16 residues. Here the CDR3 reads CASSSSSGGAAGELFF. The CDR3 DNA sequence: TGTGCCAGCAGTTCCTCTTCCGGGGGGGCCGCCGGGGAGCTGTTTTTT.

This chain connects TRBV20-1 to TRBJ1-1; D is uncertain. The CDR3 covers 11 residues. Germline V lookup: CDR1 DFQATT, CDR2 SNEGSKA (reference sequence). V lost 2 bases to trimming and J lost 7 bases, with 8 bases between them. The CDR3 coding sequence is TGCAGTGCTAGACCTACAGTTGAAGCTTTCTTT. The encoded protein is CSARPTVEAFF.

This sequence joins TRBV2 and TRBJ2-1; TRBD1 might be the D (6 bases). The length of the CDR3 is 17 residues. CDR1 is SNHLY, CDR2 FYNNEI, per germline. The ends were cut back, 2 bases at V and 8 bases at J, with 22 bases in the middle. As DNA, the CDR3 is TGTGCCAGCAGTGAACTGGGCCTCAGGGGATTCGTGGATGAGCAGTTCTTC. This gives the protein CASSELGLRGFVDEQFF.

The chain links TRBV6-5 to TRBJ2-3; TRBD2 might be the D (7 bases). Per germline, CDR1 MNHEY and CDR2 SVGAGI. This CDR3 has 14 residues. V was trimmed by 7 bases and J by 1 base, leaving 12 bases between them. The CDR3 sequence: CASTVGGRTDTQYF. CDR3 DNA sequence: TGTGCCAGCACGGTCGGGGGGCGCACAGATACGCAGTATTTT.

The rearrangement uses TRBV21-1 and TRBJ1-5; TRBD1 is taken as the D call from the table, unchecked against the DNA. TRBV21-1 is reported as a pseudogene. The CDR3 runs to 15 residues. CDR3 coding DNA: TGTGCCAGCAGCAAAACAGATTATAGCAATCAGCCCCAGCATTTT. Translated: CASSKTDYSNQPQHF.

The genes are TRBV6-1 and TRBJ2-1, with TRBD2 matching over 12 bases. With 1 base clipped from V and 10 bases from J, the junction kept 5 bases outside the gene matches. Germline loops: CDR1 MNHNS, CDR2 SASEGT. This CDR3 spans 15 amino acids. The CDR3 here is CASSEVLAGGREQFF. The CDR3 DNA follows: TGTGCCAGCAGTGAAGTTCTAGCGGGGGGGCGGGAGCAGTTCTTC.

This clone was detected once. At one of its ends the junction is not consistent with the germline gene, which may arise from a read error. V and J are TRBV5-4 and TRBJ2-5, with 11 positions matching TRBD1. The CDR3 covers 16 residues. Germline V lookup: CDR1 SGHNT, CDR2 YYREEE (reference sequence). DNA of the CDR3: TGTACCAGTTTCAGAAACGGACAGGGGGCAGGAGAGACCCAGTACTTC. Protein sequence: CTSFRNGQGAGETQYF.

The rearrangement uses TRBV7-2 and TRBJ1-2, with TRBD1 identical over 8 bases. V lost 3 bases, J lost 3 bases, and 3 bases stayed unmatched. Germline lookup yields CDR1 SGHTA and CDR2 FQGNSA. The CDR3 sequence is 14 residues long. DNA of the CDR3: TGTGCCAGCAGCTTCGACAGGGGACACTATGGCTACACCTTC. Protein sequence: CASSFDRGHYGYTF.

This clone has more than one count but fewer than ten. J is TRBJ2-7 and V is TRBV7-9; 10 bases are a match to TRBD1. The V and J ends lost 5 bases and 3 bases, in that order; junction bases with no gene match: 4. Germline lookup yields CDR1 SEHNR and CDR2 FQNEAQ (reference sequence). The CDR3 is 14 residues long. This CDR3 reads CASSTGTGDYEQYF. The CDR3 DNA reads as TGTGCCAGCAGCACCGGGACAGGGGACTACGAGCAGTACTTC.

The genes are TRBV27 and TRBJ2-7, with 8 bases that match TRBD2. The CDR3 loop spans 13 amino acids. Per germline, CDR1 MNHEY and CDR2 SMNVEV (reference sequence). The V gene end was trimmed by 2 bases and the J gene end by 7 bases; junction bases not matched to a gene: 4. The CDR3 here is CASSLRLASEQYF. In nucleotides, the CDR3 is TGTGCCAGCAGTTTACGACTAGCGAGTGAGCAGTACTTC.

V gene TRBV4-1 combines with J gene TRBJ1-1; possible D gene TRBD1, 5 bases. The V end was cut by 4 bases, the J end by 2 bases, with 8 bases between. Per germline, CDR1 MGHRA and CDR2 YSYEKL. The CDR3 runs to 13 residues. CDR3 protein: CASSLQENTEAFF. In nucleotides, the CDR3 is TGCGCCAGCAGCCTACAGGAAAACACTGAAGCTTTCTTT.

V usage is TRBV7-9 and J usage is TRBJ1-4, with 7 bases matching TRBD1. The CDR3 loop spans 15 amino acids. Looked up from germline, CDR1 is SEHNR and CDR2 is FQNEAQ (reference sequence). V was clipped by 1 base and J by 7 bases; unmatched bases: 6. CDR3: CASSLGGGFGEKLFF. CDR3 DNA: TGTGCCAGCAGCTTAGGAGGGGGCTTTGGTGAAAAACTGTTTTTT. The full variable domain, in which reference TRBV7-9 and TRBJ1-4 provide the parts outside the CDR3, is DTGVSQNPRHKITKRGQNVTFRCDPISEHNRLYWYRQTLGQGPEFLTYFQNEAQLEKSRLLSDRFSAERPKGSFSTLEIQRTEQGDSAMYLCASSLGGGFGEKLFFGSGTQLSVL.

In this sample, this clone turned up once. The chain links TRBV4-1 to TRBJ1-2, with a tentative D call TRBD1 (6 bases). Germline V lookup: CDR1 MGHRA, CDR2 YSYEKL. This CDR3 comprises 20 residues. Trimming removed 2 bases from V and 4 bases from J, with 29 bases in between. The CDR3 bases are TGCGCCAGCAGCCAAATGGATATGGGGGGGCGAGAACGGAGGAGCTATGGCTACACCTTC. This encodes CASSQMDMGGRERRSYGYTF.

This clone came up once. The rearrangement joins TRBV6-5 to TRBJ1-1; maybe TRBD1 (5 bases). This CDR3 is 15 amino acids long. V lost 4 bases and J lost 1, with 13 bases in between. Germline CDR1 and CDR2: MNHEY and SVGAGI. CDR3 bases: TGTGCCAGCAGTTCGGCGGGACGGAAGAACACTGAAGCTTTCTTT. Residues: CASSSAGRKNTEAFF.

This chain links TRBV6-5 with TRBJ1-1, with a possible D match to TRBD1 (5 bases). Trimming took off 8 bases at V and 4 bases at J, with 17 bases between the two ends. There are 14 residues in the CDR3. Germline CDR1 MNHEY, CDR2 SVGAGI. The CDR3 DNA is TGTGCCAGCGACTGGGACGGGAGGGGCACTGAAGCTTTCTTT. Encoded protein: CASDWDGRGTEAFF.